This TCR beta chain stems from a study of T cells expressing NK-cell markers. As for this clonotype: What it binds is unknown.

TCR beta libraries carry UMIs added by 5'RACE template switching. TCRdb reprocessed the 5' RACE reads, with one entry per CDR3 protein and no DNA. This table lists about 440,000 distinct CDR3 sequences. Study-level results: A few of the donors also had these clonotypes leading their CD3+CD56-NKG2C+ fraction.

The CDR3 length is 15 residues. Germline loops: CDR1 MNHEY, CDR2 SVGAGI. The sequence was collected from a woman aged 18 to 75 in good health. Sample: blood T cells: a sorted CD56 or NKG2C T cell subset, CD4+ or CD8+ T cells, or bulk PBMC T cells (not recorded which). The rearrangement joins TRBV6-5 to TRBJ2-7; the D call from TCRdb, TRBD1, cannot be confirmed without DNA. The CDR3 is CASSYRDRGSYEQYF.